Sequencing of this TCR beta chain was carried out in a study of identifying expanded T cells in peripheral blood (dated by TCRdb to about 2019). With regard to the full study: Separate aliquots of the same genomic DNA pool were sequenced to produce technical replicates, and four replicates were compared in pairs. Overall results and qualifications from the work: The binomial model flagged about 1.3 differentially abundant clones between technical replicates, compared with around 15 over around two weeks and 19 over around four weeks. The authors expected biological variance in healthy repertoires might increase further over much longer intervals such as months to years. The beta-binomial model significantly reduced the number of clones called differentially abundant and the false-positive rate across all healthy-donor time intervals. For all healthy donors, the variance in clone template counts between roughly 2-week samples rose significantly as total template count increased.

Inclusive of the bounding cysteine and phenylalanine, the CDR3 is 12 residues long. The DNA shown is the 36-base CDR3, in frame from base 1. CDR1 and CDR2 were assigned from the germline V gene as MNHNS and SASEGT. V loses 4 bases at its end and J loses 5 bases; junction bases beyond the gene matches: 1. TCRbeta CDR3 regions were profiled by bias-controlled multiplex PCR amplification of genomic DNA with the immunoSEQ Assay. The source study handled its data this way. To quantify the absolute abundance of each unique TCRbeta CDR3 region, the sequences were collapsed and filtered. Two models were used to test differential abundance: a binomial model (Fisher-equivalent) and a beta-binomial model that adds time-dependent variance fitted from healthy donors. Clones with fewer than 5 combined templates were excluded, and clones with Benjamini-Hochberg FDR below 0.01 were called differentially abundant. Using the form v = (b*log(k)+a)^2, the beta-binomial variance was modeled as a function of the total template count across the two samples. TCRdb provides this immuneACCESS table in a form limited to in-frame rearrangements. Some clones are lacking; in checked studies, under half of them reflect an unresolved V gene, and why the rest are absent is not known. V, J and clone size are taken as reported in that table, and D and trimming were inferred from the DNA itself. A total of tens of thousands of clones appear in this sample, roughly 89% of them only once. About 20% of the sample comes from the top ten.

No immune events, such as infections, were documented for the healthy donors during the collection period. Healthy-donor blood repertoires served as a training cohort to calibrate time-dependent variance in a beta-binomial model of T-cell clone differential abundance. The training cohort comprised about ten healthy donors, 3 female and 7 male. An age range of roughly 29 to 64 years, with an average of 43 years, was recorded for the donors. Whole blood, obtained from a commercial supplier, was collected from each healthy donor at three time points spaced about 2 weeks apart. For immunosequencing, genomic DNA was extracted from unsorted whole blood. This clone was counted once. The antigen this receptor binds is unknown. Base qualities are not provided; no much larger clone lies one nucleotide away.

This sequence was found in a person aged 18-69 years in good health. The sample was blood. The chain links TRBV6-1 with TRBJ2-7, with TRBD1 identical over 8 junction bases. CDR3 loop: CASSGTGHEQYF. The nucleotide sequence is TGTGCCAGCAGTGGGACAGGGCACGAGCAGTACTTC.